This T cell receptor beta chain was sequenced for a study of Graves' ophthalmopathy and Graves' hyperthyroidism. Germline-derived CDR1 and CDR2 are KGHDR and SFDVKD. The ends were cut back, 3 bases at V and 5 bases at J, with 15 bases in the middle. The CDR3 has 15 amino acids. CDR3 regions of TCR beta were amplified from RNA transcripts. In the first round, RT-PCR was carried out with HTBI primers, and a multiplex PCR formed the second round. TCRdb passed the multiplex PCR reads through MiXCR, listing each CDR3 protein once. The table shows 200,000 to 300,000 distinct CDR3 sequences, with around 50% occurring only once.

This chain connects TRBV24-1 to TRBJ1-2; D ambiguous. Sequenced material: peripheral blood. The TCR comes from an adult man with Graves' ophthalmopathy. The CDR3 reads CATSDAREQTYGYTF. Written as DNA, the CDR3 is TGTGCCACCAGTGATGCCCGGGAACAGACGTATGGCTACACCTTC.